This T cell receptor beta chain was recorded in a study of T cells in Graves' hyperthyroidism and ophthalmopathy. Germline V gives CDR1 ENHRY, CDR2 SYGVKD. This CDR3 has 17 residues. With 2 bases removed from V and 5 bases from J, the gap between germline ends came to 22 bases. Lactation, pregnancy, other autoimmune disease or uncontrolled infection led to exclusion of patients. Out of over 9 ml of fresh peripheral blood came the PBMCs. General observations from the study: Ophthalmopathy was distinguished from stable hyperthyroidism by 13 V-J signatures.

From RNA transcripts, TCR beta CDR3 regions were amplified. A set of HTBI primers served as the primers for a first-round RT-PCR of the TCR CDR3. TCRdb analysed the multiplex PCR reads with MiXCR anew, one entry per CDR3 protein. The data show about 180,000 distinct CDR3 sequences, 15% to 20% seen once. There are many counts of this clonotype. Its antigen is as yet unknown. The chain has TRBV10-3 and TRBJ2-7, with D perhaps TRBD1 or TRBD2 (6 bases each). The sequence came from a woman aged 45-65 years with Graves' hyperthyroidism. Sequencing was performed on blood. Here the CDR3 reads CAISEILGAPGSNEQYF. In nucleotides, the CDR3 is TGTGCCATCAGTGAGATATTGGGGGCACCCGGGAGCAACGAGCAGTACTTC.